This T cell receptor beta chain came from a study of cytomegalovirus exposure and HLA in healthy donors. As regards this clone: This CDR3 is also generated by other DNA sequences in the sample.

The study ran its PCR with 60 Vbeta and 13 Jbeta primers. Clones were read by immunoSEQ multiplex PCR, and TCRdb kept only the in-frame ones, dropping some. This table has around 230,000 clones, roughly 80% appearing once. Per germline, CDR1 SGHRS and CDR2 YFSETQ. This CDR3 has 12 residues. V lost 5 bases and J lost 5, with 10 bases in between. This chain joins TRBV5-1 and TRBJ1-1; weak D call: TRBD1 (5 bases). The source is a man between 35 and 55 years old in good health and CMV-seropositive. Sequencing input: PBMCs. Here the CDR3 DNA reads TGCGCCAGCAGTTTTGGGGGGACTGAAGCTTTCTTT. This encodes CASSFGGTEAFF.